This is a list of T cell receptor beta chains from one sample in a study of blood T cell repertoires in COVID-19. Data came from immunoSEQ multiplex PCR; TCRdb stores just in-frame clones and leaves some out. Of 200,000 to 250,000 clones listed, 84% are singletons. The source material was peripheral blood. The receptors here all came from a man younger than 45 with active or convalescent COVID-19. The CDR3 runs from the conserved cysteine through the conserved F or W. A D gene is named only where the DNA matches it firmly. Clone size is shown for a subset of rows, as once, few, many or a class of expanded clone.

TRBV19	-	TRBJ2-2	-	CASSDWVAQSTGELFF	TGTGCCAGTAGTGACTGGGTGGCTCAAAGCACCGGGGAGCTGTTTTTT
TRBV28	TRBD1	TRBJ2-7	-	CASSSTGTGSYEQYF	TGTGCCAGCAGCTCTACCGGGACAGGCTCCTACGAGCAGTACTTC
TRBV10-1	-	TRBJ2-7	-	CPAQRAHLYEQYF	TGCCCAGCCCAGCGGGCCCACCTCTACGAGCAGTACTTC
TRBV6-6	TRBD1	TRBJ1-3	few	CASSYSRTGGRNTIYF	TGTGCCAGCAGTTACTCCCGGACAGGGGGGAGGAACACCATATATTTT
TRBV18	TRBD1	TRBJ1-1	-	CASSPSIAGGNGAEAFF	TGTGCCAGCTCACCGAGTATCGCAGGGGGCAATGGGGCTGAAGCTTTCTTT
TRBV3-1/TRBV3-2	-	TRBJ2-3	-	CASSPSGGVLNTQYF	TGTGCCAGCAGCCCCTCGGGCGGGGTTTTGAATACGCAGTATTTT
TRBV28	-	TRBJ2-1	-	CASKGFSSYNEQFF	TGTGCCAGCAAGGGGTTCTCCTCCTACAATGAGCAGTTCTTC
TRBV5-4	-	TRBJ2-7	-	CASSHIDSPYEQYF	TGTGCCAGCAGCCATATTGACAGCCCCTACGAGCAGTACTTC
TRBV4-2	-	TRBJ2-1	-	CASSQGSGRGTLEQLF	TGTGCCAGCAGCCAAGGTTCCGGGCGGGGAACGTTGGAGCAGCTCTTC
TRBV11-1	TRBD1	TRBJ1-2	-	CASSEDRGGFGYGYTF	TGTGCCAGCAGCGAGGACAGGGGAGGTTTCGGCTATGGCTACACCTTC
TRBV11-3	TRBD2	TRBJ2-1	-	CASSLGLAGAGEQFF	TGTGCCAGCAGCTTAGGCCTAGCGGGGGCCGGGGAGCAGTTCTTC
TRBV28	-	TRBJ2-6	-	CASSLRVWGLGANVLTF	TGTGCCAGCAGCCTAAGGGTATGGGGGCTAGGGGCCAACGTCCTGACTTTC
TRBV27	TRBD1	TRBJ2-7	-	CASSFGGQGYEQYF	TGTGCCAGCAGTTTTGGGGGACAGGGCTACGAGCAGTACTTC
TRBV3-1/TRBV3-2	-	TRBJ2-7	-	CASSQRGGYEQYF	TGTGCCAGCAGCCAGAGGGGGGGCTACGAGCAGTACTTC
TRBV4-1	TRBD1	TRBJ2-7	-	CASSRTGWGYEQYF	TGCGCCAGCAGTCGGACAGGGTGGGGCTACGAGCAGTACTTC
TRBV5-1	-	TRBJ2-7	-	CASSLDSAYEQYF	TGCGCCAGCAGCTTGGATTCAGCCTACGAGCAGTACTTC
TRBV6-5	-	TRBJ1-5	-	CASSSLANQPQHF	TGTGCCAGCAGTTCTCTCGCGAATCAGCCCCAGCATTTT
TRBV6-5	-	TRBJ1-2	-	CASTSGGDYYGYTF	TGTGCCAGCACCTCAGGAGGGGATTACTATGGCTACACCTTC
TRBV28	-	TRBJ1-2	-	CASSPGGGTNYGYTF	TGTGCCAGCAGCCCTGGGGGAGGCACCAACTATGGCTACACCTTC
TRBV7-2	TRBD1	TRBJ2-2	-	CASSWTGGTGELFF	TGTGCCAGCAGCTGGACAGGGGGCACCGGGGAGCTGTTTTTT
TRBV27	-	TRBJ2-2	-	CASSFNTGELFF	TGTGCCAGCAGTTTCAATACCGGGGAGCTGTTTTTT
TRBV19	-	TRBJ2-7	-	CASSIRDNEQYF	TGTGCCAGTAGTATCCGGGATAACGAGCAGTACTTC
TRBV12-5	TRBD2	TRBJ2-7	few	CASASGLAGSGYEQYF	TGTGCTAGTGCCTCGGGGCTAGCGGGCTCTGGGTACGAGCAGTACTTC
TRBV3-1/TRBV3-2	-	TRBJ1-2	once	CASSQDWSGYTF	TGTGCCAGCAGCCAAGATTGGAGTGGCTACACCTTC